Listed below are T cell receptor beta chains from one sample, sequenced in a study of blood T cell repertoires in COVID-19. Clones were read by immunoSEQ multiplex PCR, and TCRdb kept only the in-frame ones, dropping some. The data contain about 250,000 clones, roughly four fifths of them seen just once; the ten biggest clones take up about 5%. The source material was PBMCs or T cells enriched from blood (not recorded which). These receptors were taken from a man aged 35-49 years who had been exposed to COVID-19. The CDR3 runs from the conserved cysteine through the conserved F or W. A D gene is named only where the DNA matches it firmly. Clone sizes are given selectively: once, few, many, or a class where the clone is expanded.

J | V | size | length | D | DNA | CDR3
TRBJ1-1 | TRBV19 | - | 14 | - | TGTGCCAGTAGTATACCCGGGGTGAACACTGAAGCTTTCTTT | CASSIPGVNTEAFF
TRBJ2-5 | TRBV3-1/TRBV3-2 | - | 16 | TRBD2 | TGTGCCAGCAGCCCCCCTGTACTAGCGGGTTGGGAGACCCAGTACTTC | CASSPPVLAGWETQYF
TRBJ1-4 | TRBV10-3 | - | 14 | TRBD1 | TGTGCCATCAGTGAGGGGACAGGGACCGAAAAACTGTTTTTT | CAISEGTGTEKLFF
TRBJ2-7 | TRBV5-4 | - | 16 | TRBD1 | TGTGCCAGCAGCTCACCCTCGGGGACAGGGTCCTACGAGCAGTACTTC | CASSSPSGTGSYEQYF
TRBJ2-6 | TRBV28 | - | 17 | TRBD1 | TGTGCCAGCAGTTCTGGGACAGGGCTTTCTGGGGCCAACGTCCTGACTTTC | CASSSGTGLSGANVLTF
TRBJ2-3 | TRBV19 | - | 13 | TRBD1 | TGTGCCAGCGAGACAGGGGACACAGATACGCAGTATTTT | CASETGDTDTQYF
TRBJ2-1 | TRBV12-3/TRBV12-4 | - | 13 | - | TGTGCCAGCAGTTACCGGGTCGACAATGAGCAGTTCTTC | CASSYRVDNEQFF
TRBJ1-2 | TRBV5-6 | once | 17 | - | TGTGCCAGCAGCTCTACCATGACAGGCCTTGTAATGGCTGGCTACACCTTC | CASSSTMTGLVMAGYTF
TRBJ2-7 | TRBV11-3 | - | 17 | - | TGTGCCAGCAGCTTAGATTTATGGCAGGGGAAGACCTACGAGCAGTACTTC | CASSLDLWQGKTYEQYF
TRBJ2-2 | TRBV3-1/TRBV3-2 | - | 15 | - | TGTGCCAGCAGCCAAGCTGCTATGAACACCGGGGAGCTGTTTTTT | CASSQAAMNTGELFF
TRBJ2-3 | TRBV7-9 | - | 16 | TRBD2 | TGTGCCAGCAGCTCCGGGACTAGCCCTTATACTGATACGCAGTATTTT | CASSSGTSPYTDTQYF
TRBJ2-3 | TRBV10-1 | - | 13 | - | TGCGCCAGCAGTGCTCTGCGCGCAGATACGCAGTATTTT | CASSALRADTQYF
TRBJ2-3 | TRBV30 | - | 11 | - | TGTGCCTGGAGTCTAGCAGATACGCAGTATTTT | CAWSLADTQYF
TRBJ2-3 | TRBV5-1 | - | 14 | - | TGCGCCAGCAGCTTGGGTCAGAGCACAGATACGCAGTATTTT | CASSLGQSTDTQYF
TRBJ1-2 | TRBV6-1 | - | 12 | - | TGTGCCAGCAGTGAAGCCCGCTATGGCTACACCTTC | CASSEARYGYTF
TRBJ1-2 | TRBV28 | - | 15 | TRBD1 | TGTGCCAGCAGTCCTTACAGGGGCGTAAACTATGGCTACACCTTC | CASSPYRGVNYGYTF
TRBJ2-1 | TRBV11-3 | - | 14 | - | TGTGCCAGCAGCTTGAGGAGCGTGTCTGGGGAGCAGTTCTTC | CASSLRSVSGEQFF
TRBJ2-1 | TRBV12-3/TRBV12-4 | once | 13 | - | TGTGCCAGCAGCCCCCCGGGCTACAATGAGCAGTTCTTC | CASSPPGYNEQFF
TRBJ2-7 | TRBV3-1/TRBV3-2 | - | 14 | TRBD2 | TGTGCCAGCAGCTCAGGGCTAGCGGGAGTCTGGCAGTACTTC | CASSSGLAGVWQYF
TRBJ1-1 | TRBV18 | - | 15 | - | TGTGCCAGCTCACCAGGGGCATTCAGGAACACTGAAGCTTTCTTT | CASSPGAFRNTEAFF
TRBJ2-2 | TRBV2 | - | 14 | - | TGTGCCAGCAGGGCCGGGACTGCCACCGGGGAGCTGTTTTTT | CASRAGTATGELFF
TRBJ2-7 | TRBV5-6 | - | 13 | TRBD2 | TGTGCCAGCAGCTTGACTAGCGGGAGGGAGCAGTACTTC | CASSLTSGREQYF
TRBJ2-1 | TRBV7-9 | - | 16 | - | TGTGCCAGCAACCGGGAAAGTGACGGGCCCTACAATGAGCAGTTCTTC | CASNRESDGPYNEQFF
TRBJ2-7 | TRBV6-5 | - | 14 | - | TGTGCCAGCACCCCGGGGGTCGCATCCTACGAGCAGTACTTC | CASTPGVASYEQYF
TRBJ1-1 | TRBV5-1 | - | 12 | - | TGCGCCAGCAGCACAGAAGCCACTGAAGCTTTCTTT | CASSTEATEAFF
TRBJ1-3 | TRBV9 | - | 14 | - | TGTGCCAGCAGCCGCACAGGTTCTGGAAACACCATATATTTT | CASSRTGSGNTIYF
TRBJ1-2 | TRBV9 | - | 13 | - | TGTGCCAGCAGCGTAGCCGAGAACTATGGCTACACCTTC | CASSVAENYGYTF
TRBJ2-7 | TRBV7-2 | - | 13 | TRBD1 | TGTGCCAGCAGGGACAGGGTGAGGCCCGAGCAGTACTTC | CASRDRVRPEQYF
TRBJ1-4 | TRBV6-5 | - | 13 | - | TGTGCCAGCACGAGTACGGGGAATGAAAAACTGTTTTTT | CASTSTGNEKLFF
TRBJ2-2 | TRBV29-1 | - | 15 | TRBD1 | TGCAGCGCACTCCAGGGGGCGGTGAACACCGGGGAGCTGTTTTTT | CSALQGAVNTGELFF
TRBJ1-4 | TRBV30 | - | 13 | - | TGTGCCTGGAGTGGTGCGGGTGCTGAAAAACTGTTTTTT | CAWSGAGAEKLFF
TRBJ1-5 | TRBV12-3/TRBV12-4 | - | 12 | - | TGTGCCAGCAGCCCAGATGAATTCCCCCAGCATTTT | CASSPDEFPQHF
TRBJ2-2 | TRBV18 | once | 14 | TRBD1 | TGTGCCAGCTCACCGACAGGGTTCACCGGGGAGCTGTTTTTT | CASSPTGFTGELFF
TRBJ2-1 | TRBV10-3 | - | 15 | TRBD2 | TGTGCCATCAGCCTAAAGGACCGCTCGGGGGGTGAGCAGTTCTTC | CAISLKDRSGGEQFF
TRBJ2-1 | TRBV14 | - | 13 | - | TGTGCCAGCAGCCCGAATCTCCAGAATGAGCAGTTCTTC | CASSPNLQNEQFF
TRBJ2-7 | TRBV12-5 | - | 15 | TRBD1 | TGTGCTAGTGCCAATCCGGGACAGGGAGTCGACGAGCAGTACTTC | CASANPGQGVDEQYF
TRBJ2-3 | TRBV29-1 | - | 14 | - | TGCAGCGTTTTTTCAGGGCGCGGCACAGATACGCAGTATTTT | CSVFSGRGTDTQYF
TRBJ2-7 | TRBV5-1 | - | 12 | - | TGCGCCAGCAGCCAAAGGGGCTACGAGCAGTACTTC | CASSQRGYEQYF
TRBJ2-1 | TRBV2 | - | 15 | TRBD2 | TGTGCCAGCTGGAAGACTAGCGGGACGGTCAATGAGCAGTTCTTC | CASWKTSGTVNEQFF
TRBJ1-1 | TRBV4-1 | - | 14 | - | TGCGCCAGCAGCCAAGTGGCTGCAAACACTGAAGCTTTCTTT | CASSQVAANTEAFF
TRBJ1-2 | TRBV2 | once | 13 | - | TGTGCCAGCAGTGATGCCCCTGTCGGTGGCTACACCTTC | CASSDAPVGGYTF
TRBJ1-2 | TRBV5-4 | - | 13 | - | TGTGCCACCGAAATTGGGGGGGGTTATGGCTACACCTTC | CATEIGGGYGYTF
TRBJ2-3 | TRBV11-3 | - | 17 | - | TGTGCCAGCAGCGCCGGACTCTCCTCCGCAAGCACAGATACGCAGTATTTT | CASSAGLSSASTDTQYF
TRBJ2-7 | TRBV30 | once | 13 | TRBD2 | TGTGCCTGGAGGCTAGCGGGAGGGCACGAGCAGTACTTC | CAWRLAGGHEQYF
TRBJ2-5 | TRBV5-1 | - | 15 | TRBD2 | TGCGCCAGCAGCTTGGGAGCGGGAGAAGGGGAGACCCAGTACTTC | CASSLGAGEGETQYF
TRBJ2-7 | TRBV29-1 | - | 13 | - | TGCAGCGTTCCCCGAGGGTCCCGGGACGAGCAGTACTTC | CSVPRGSRDEQYF
TRBJ2-2 | TRBV6-6 | - | 16 | TRBD1 | TGTGCCGCCCGGGACAGGGGTTCTGGAAACACCGGGGAGCTGTTTTTT | CAARDRGSGNTGELFF
TRBJ2-1 | TRBV21-1 | - | 17 | - | TGTGCCAGCAGCAATCCTCCAATCCCAGGGCTATTCAATGAGCAGTTCTTC | CASSNPPIPGLFNEQFF
TRBJ1-4 | TRBV19 | - | 15 | - | TGTGCCAGTAGTATAGGAGCCGGGGGGAATGAAAAACTGTTTTTT | CASSIGAGGNEKLFF
TRBJ1-1 | TRBV6-1 | - | 14 | - | TGTGCCAGCAGTGAAGGGGAGACCCTTACTGAAGCTTTCTTT | CASSEGETLTEAFF
TRBJ2-1 | TRBV29-1 | - | 12 | - | TGCAGCGTAATTAACATCTACAATGAGCAGTTCTTC | CSVINIYNEQFF
TRBJ1-4 | TRBV3-1/TRBV3-2 | once | 16 | - | TGTGCCAGCAGCCAAGACCCGGACAGAACTAATGAAAAACTGTTTTTT | CASSQDPDRTNEKLFF
TRBJ1-1 | TRBV7-3 | - | 15 | TRBD1 | TGTGCCAGCGGACGGACGGGACAGGGGCTGACTGAAGCTTTCTTT | CASGRTGQGLTEAFF
TRBJ2-5 | TRBV9 | - | 13 | - | TGTGCCAGCAGCGTAAGAGGCCAAGAGACCCAGTACTTC | CASSVRGQETQYF
TRBJ2-7 | TRBV3-1/TRBV3-2 | - | 13 | TRBD2 | TGTGCCAGCCGCCCGGCGGGAGTAGGCGAGCAGTACTTC | CASRPAGVGEQYF
TRBJ2-2 | TRBV7-6 | - | 19 | TRBD2 | TGTGCCAGCAGAACTTCCGGGACTAGCCCCAGGCAGGGCACCGGGGAGCTGTTTTTT | CASRTSGTSPRQGTGELFF
TRBJ1-2 | TRBV19 | - | 14 | - | TGTGCCACTAGGGAAGACAGAACTAACTATGGCTACACCTTC | CATREDRTNYGYTF
TRBJ1-1 | TRBV9 | - | 14 | TRBD1 | TGTGCCAGCGGTACAGGGGGCACTGGGACTGAAGCTTTCTTT | CASGTGGTGTEAFF